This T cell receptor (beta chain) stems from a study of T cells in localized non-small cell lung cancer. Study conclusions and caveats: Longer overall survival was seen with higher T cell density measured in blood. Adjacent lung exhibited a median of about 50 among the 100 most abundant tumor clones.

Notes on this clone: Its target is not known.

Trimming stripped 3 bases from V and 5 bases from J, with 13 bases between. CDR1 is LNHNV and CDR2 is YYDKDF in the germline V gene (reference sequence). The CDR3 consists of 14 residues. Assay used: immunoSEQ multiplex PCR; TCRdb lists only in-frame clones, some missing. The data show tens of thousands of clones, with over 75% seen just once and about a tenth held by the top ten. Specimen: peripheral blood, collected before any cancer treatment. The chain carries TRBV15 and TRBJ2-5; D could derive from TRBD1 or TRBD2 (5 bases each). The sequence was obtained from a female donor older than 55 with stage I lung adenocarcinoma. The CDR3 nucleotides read TGTGCCACCAGCAGGGGAATGGGGGTGGAGACCCAGTACTTC. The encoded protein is CATSRGMGVETQYF.